One and the same sample provided the 9 T cell receptor beta chains below, sequenced in a study of blood T cell repertoires in COVID-19. The protocol was immunoSEQ multiplex PCR, while the TCRdb copy is restricted to in-frame clones and leaves out a portion. The sample holds a few hundred thousand clones, roughly 84% seen once. The specimen was peripheral blood. Every receptor here comes from a middle-aged man with active or convalescent COVID-19.

The V and J genes are TRBV19 and TRBJ1-3; D not resolved. Germline V gene sequence: CDR1 LNHDA, CDR2 SQIVND (reference sequence). The CDR3 is 15 amino acids. Trimming stripped 1 base from V and 0 bases from J, with 7 bases between. The CDR3 is CASSIAGYSGNTIYF. CDR3 DNA sequence: TGTGCCAGTAGTATAGCCGGGTACTCTGGAAACACCATATATTTT.

V gene TRBV30 combines with J gene TRBJ1-3; 7 nucleotides agree with TRBD1. The V and J ends lost 5 bases and 4 bases, in that order; junction bases with no gene match: 11. CDR1 is GTSNPN, CDR2 SVGIG, per germline (reference sequence). The CDR3 is 15 amino acids. The CDR3 here is CAWARTGAQGNTIYF. Here the CDR3 DNA reads TGTGCCTGGGCTCGCACAGGGGCGCAAGGAAACACCATATATTTT.

V and J are TRBV12-3 or TRBV12-4 and TRBJ1-1; 8 nucleotides line up with TRBD1. The CDR3 runs to 13 residues. J lost 4 bases, V lost 6 bases, and 4 bases had no gene match. CDR3: CASRTGASTEAFF. DNA for the CDR3: TGTGCCAGCAGGACAGGGGCGAGCACTGAAGCTTTCTTT.

The J gene is TRBJ2-7, the V gene TRBV27, with D tentatively TRBD2 (6 bases). This CDR3 has 15 amino acids. Germline loops: CDR1 MNHEY, CDR2 SMNVEV (reference sequence). V was trimmed by 0 bases and J by 3 bases, leaving 12 bases between them. The CDR3 spells CASSLSGGQSYEQYF. The DNA of the CDR3 is TGTGCCAGCAGTTTATCCGGGGGTCAGAGCTACGAGCAGTACTTC.

The gene calls are TRBV2 and TRBJ1-2, with D maybe TRBD1 (5 bases). V was trimmed by 7 bases and J by 6 bases, leaving 15 bases between them. CDR1 SNHLY and CDR2 FYNNEI come from the germline V gene. This CDR3 spans 13 amino acids. DNA of the CDR3: TGTGCCAGCACCAAGGGGAGGGTCCATGGCTACACCTTC. Protein product: CASTKGRVHGYTF.

The rearrangement links TRBV4-1 to TRBJ2-2, with D maybe TRBD2 (5 bases). CDR3 size: 15 residues. Germline V gives CDR1 MGHRA, CDR2 YSYEKL. V was trimmed by 4 bases and J by 2 bases, leaving 11 bases between them. DNA of the CDR3: TGCGCCAGCAGCCGAGCGGACGGTAACACCGGGGAGCTGTTTTTT. Residues: CASSRADGNTGELFF.

The chain links TRBV6-5 to TRBJ1-2, with 7 bases aligning to TRBD1. The CDR3 spans 14 residues. Germline V gene data show CDR1 as MNHEY and CDR2 as SVGAGI. V trimming: 9 bases; J trimming: 8 bases; junction bases outside the gene matches: 15. This CDR3 is CASNRGQQTTGYTF. Written as DNA, the CDR3 is TGTGCCAGTAACAGGGGCCAACAGACAACGGGCTACACCTTC.

The CDR3 sequence: CASSLTSGGLPGEQFF. The CDR3 DNA reads TGTGCCAGCAGCTTAACAAGCGGAGGACTCCCGGGTGAGCAGTTCTTC. This chain uses TRBV7-3 with TRBJ2-1; D is perhaps TRBD2 (5 bases). The CDR3 spans 16 residues. From germline, CDR1 is SGHTA and CDR2 FQGTGA. V gave up 0 bases and J gave up 9 bases, with 18 bases separating them.

This chain links TRBV11-3 with TRBJ2-2, with a possible D match to TRBD1 (6 bases). CDR3 length equals 13 residues. Germline V gene data show CDR1 as SGHNT and CDR2 as YENEEA. With 6 bases removed from V and 4 bases from J, the gap between germline ends came to 9 bases. The CDR3: CASSYRATGELFF. In nucleotides, the CDR3 is TGTGCCAGCAGTTACAGGGCCACCGGGGAGCTGTTTTTT.